The T cell receptor beta chain under discussion was sequenced for a study of regulatory T cells in long-lasting Graves disease. Sequencing libraries for TCR beta were prepared with iRepertoire HTBI primers and Arm-PCR of CDR3 regions. TCRdb re-analysed the multiplex PCR reads in MiXCR, keeping a single row per CDR3 protein. The sample has roughly 510,000 distinct CDR3 sequences, around 15% seen once; the top ten hold around 13%. Time point here: newly diagnosed GD, antithyroid drugs for less than 3 months. Extracted PBMC RNA gave rise to the TCR library. The CDR3 runs to 14 residues. Trimming left V 6 bases short and J 9 bases short, with 17 bases between. Germline V gene lookup returns CDR1 MNHEY and CDR2 SMNVEV (reference sequence). This clonotype was observed a few times. The sample was also linked to a second study, of T cells in Graves' hyperthyroidism and ophthalmopathy. From that second work: Lactation, pregnancy, other autoimmune disease or uncontrolled infection led to exclusion of patients. Ophthalmopathy cases were set apart from stable hyperthyroidism by a 13 V-J model.

The chain couples TRBV27 to TRBJ2-2, with D maybe TRBD2 (6 bases). This TCR derives from a man between 18 and 35 years old with Graves disease. The sample consisted of peripheral blood mononuclear cells (PBMCs), taken at new diagnosis, from a patient treated with antithyroid drugs. The chain's CDR3 is CASSGGPARRELFF. DNA of the CDR3: TGTGCCAGCAGCGGGGGACCAGCCCGCAGGGAGCTGTTTTTT.